What follows is one TCR beta chain and its context. The sample comes from a study of blood T cell repertoires in COVID-19. As for the study in general: PBMCs, B-cell-depleted T cells, or T cells were the source of the cDNA or gDNA that made up the material.

CDR3 length: 13 residues. Germline CDR1 KGHDR, CDR2 SFDVKD. Trimming stripped 5 bases from V and 7 bases from J, with 12 bases between. Profiling relied on immunoSEQ multiplex PCR, and the TCRdb table lists in-frame clones only, not all of them. Of a few hundred thousand clones in the sample, more than 70% were seen once. Categorization into cohorts depended on clinical history that participants reported. Cohort 3 recovery required two negative PCRs, clearance, or symptom resolution. The receptor was derived from a woman younger than 35 who had recovered from COVID-19. Sample: PBMCs or T cells enriched from blood (not recorded which). The chain uses TRBV24-1 and TRBJ2-3; tentatively, D is TRBD1 (5 bases). The CDR3 sequence: CATSAVGAYTQYF. CDR3 DNA: TGTGCCACCAGTGCAGTAGGGGCGTATACGCAGTATTTT.